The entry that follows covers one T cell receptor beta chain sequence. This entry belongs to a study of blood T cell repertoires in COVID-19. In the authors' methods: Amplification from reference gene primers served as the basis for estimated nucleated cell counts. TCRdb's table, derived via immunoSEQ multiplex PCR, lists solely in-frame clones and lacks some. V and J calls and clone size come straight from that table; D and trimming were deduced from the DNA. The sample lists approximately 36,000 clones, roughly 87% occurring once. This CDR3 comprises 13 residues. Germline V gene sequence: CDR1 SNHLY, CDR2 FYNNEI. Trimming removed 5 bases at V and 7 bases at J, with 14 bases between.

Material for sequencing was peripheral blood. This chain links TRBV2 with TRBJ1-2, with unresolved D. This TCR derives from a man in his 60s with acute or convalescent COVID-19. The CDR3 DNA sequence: TGTGCCAGCAGTACCAACGCGAGAGGTGGCTACACCTTC. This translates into CASSTNARGGYTF.